This note documents a single TCR beta chain sequence. Antigen unknown. HIV-negative, healthy adults without recent acute infections or vaccinations were the donors. Original data processing: Junction-only sequences without quality scores were provided by ImmunoSEQ, so filtering was different. Sequencing used immunoSEQ multiplex PCR; TCRdb keeps in-frame clones, though not all of them. D and trimming were read from the DNA, whereas the V and J calls and clone size are those reported in that table. This table holds about half a million clones, 79% found once. This sample was taken from a study of shared clonotypes between healthy human individuals. Study-level points and caveats: Sampling included only blood; tissue repertoires likely differ.

The source material was PBMCs. The receptor was isolated from a woman in her thirties or forties in good health. Some clones in this sample may be carry-over from other donors' samples.

CDR3 coding DNA: TGTGCCAGCAGCTTAGATGCGGGGATGAACACTGAAGCTTTCTTT. Translation: CASSLDAGMNTEAFF. V gene TRBV11-2 combines with J gene TRBJ1-1; D is uncertain. Germline CDR1 and CDR2: SGHAT and FQNNGV. With 0 bases removed from V and 0 bases from J, the gap between germline ends came to 8 bases. CDR3 length: 15 residues.